One sample yielded the 30 T cell receptor beta chains listed below, sequenced in a study of T cells after yellow fever vaccination. One entry per CDR3 protein results from TCRdb running MiXCR on the 5' RACE reads. The sample comprises hundreds of thousands of distinct CDR3 sequences, 21% of which are singletons, and about 17% rests with the top ten. The sequenced sample was PBMCs, obtained about 20 days after the first yellow fever vaccination. These TCRs come from a man between 18 and 35 years old who received the YFV17D yellow fever vaccine.

This clonotype was found a few times. The chain's CDR3 is CASSLAGVGAKNIQYF. In nucleotides, the CDR3 is TGTGCCAGCAGCTTAGCCGGGGTTGGAGCCAAAAACATTCAGTACTTC. The V call is TRBV7-8, the J call TRBJ2-4; possible D gene TRBD2, 5 bases. The CDR3 runs to 16 residues. With 0 bases removed from V and 0 bases from J, the gap between germline ends came to 9 bases. Germline V gives CDR1 SGHVS, CDR2 FQNEAQ.

The chain couples TRBV2 to TRBJ2-1; 9 bases are a match to TRBD1. Germline CDR1 SNHLY, CDR2 FYNNEI. The CDR3 covers 13 residues. Trimming removed 8 bases from V and 7 bases from J; junction bases left unmatched: 6. The CDR3 sequence is CASGTGQLNEQFF. CDR3 DNA sequence: TGTGCCAGCGGGACAGGGCAATTGAATGAGCAGTTCTTC. Using reference TRBV2 and TRBJ2-1 for the parts outside the CDR3, the full variable domain is EPEVTQTPSHQVTQMGQEVILRCVPISNHLYFYWYRQILGQKVEFLVSFYNNEISEKSEIFDDQFSVERPDGSNFTLKIRSTKLEDSAMYFCASGTGQLNEQFFGPGTRLTVL.

This clonotype was detected a few times. This chain links TRBV25-1 with TRBJ2-2; TRBD1 agrees at 10 bases. V shed 4 bases and J 3 bases; nucleotides not matched to a gene: 8. Germline V CDR1 and CDR2: MGHDK, SYGVNS. The CDR3 is 17 residues long. CDR3 DNA sequence: TGTGCCAGCAGTGTAACCGAGGGACAGGGGTACACCGGGGAGCTGTTTTTT. Its translation: CASSVTEGQGYTGELFF.

The rearrangement uses TRBV20-1 and TRBJ2-7; D remains ambiguous. Germline assignment: CDR1 DFQATT and CDR2 SNEGSKA (reference sequence). The CDR3 totals 14 residues. V gave up 1 base and J gave up 0 bases, with 10 bases separating them. The chain's CDR3 is CSARVLGFSYEQYV. The CDR3 DNA reads as TGCAGTGCTAGAGTTTTAGGGTTCTCCTACGAGCAGTACGTC.

This clonotype was counted a few times. This chain uses TRBV7-2 with TRBJ1-6, with D possibly TRBD1 on 5 matching bases. Germline V gene data show CDR1 as SGHTA and CDR2 as FQGNSA. The CDR3 is made up of 15 amino acids. V shed 2 bases and J shed 8 bases, with 13 bases lying between them. The CDR3 bases are TGTGCCAGCAGCTTATTCGGCTTAGGGGATTCACCCCTCCACTTT. Translation gives CASSLFGLGDSPLHF.

The chain is built from TRBV30 and TRBJ2-3, with D unresolved. V dropped 0 bases and J dropped 4 bases, with 11 bases sitting between them. CDR1 GTSNPN and CDR2 SVGIG come from the germline V gene (reference sequence). The CDR3 contains 14 residues. The CDR3 DNA reads TGTGCCTGGAGTGTAAAATCTGAAGCAGATACGCAGTATTTT. Translated: CAWSVKSEADTQYF.

The sample holds a few counts of this clonotype. The rearrangement uses TRBV12-3 or TRBV12-4 and TRBJ2-3; 7 bases are shared with TRBD2. CDR3 size: 14 residues. V shed 10 bases, J shed 0 bases, and the junction held 7 bases outside the gene matches. The CDR3 sequence is CATKRDPSTDTQYF. The CDR3 DNA reads as TGTGCCACCAAGCGGGACCCTAGCACAGATACGCAGTATTTT.

This chain uses TRBV6-1 with TRBJ2-5, with D perhaps TRBD2 (7 bases). The CDR3 sequence is 14 residues long. V was cut by 6 bases and J by 5 bases, with 16 bases left in between. The V gene's germline CDR1 is MNHNS and CDR2 SASEGT. The CDR3 loop is CASRRGAGLETQYF. The CDR3 nucleotides read TGTGCCAGCAGACGGGGGGCCGGTTTGGAGACCCAGTACTTC.

Only a few counts were recorded for this clonotype. This rearrangement joins TRBV11-2 to TRBJ2-5, with TRBD1 matching 7 bases. The CDR3 extends over 17 amino acids. Germline loops: CDR1 SGHAT, CDR2 FQNNGV. V dropped 4 bases and J dropped 1; count of bases not matched to a gene: 12. For the CDR3, the DNA is TGTGCCAGCAGCTCTATGGGGACAGCCCTCCGCCAAGAGACCCAGTACTTC. This codes for CASSSMGTALRQETQYF.

V and J are TRBV21-1 and TRBJ1-1. TRBV21-1 is reported as a pseudogene. The CDR3 contains 15 residues. The CDR3 region is CASSKWRQPNTEAFF. In DNA, the CDR3 is TGTGCCAGCAGCAAATGGAGACAACCGAACACTGAAGCTTTCTTT.

J is TRBJ2-7 and V is TRBV4-1, with 7 bases matching TRBD1. The V gene's germline CDR1 is MGHRA and CDR2 YSYEKL. The CDR3 loop spans 15 amino acids. After removal of 4 bases from V and 2 bases from J, the junction contained 8 bases not matched to a gene. In DNA form, the CDR3 reads TGCGCCAGCAGCCCACATAGGGACAGTACCTACGAGCAGTACTTC. This sequence encodes CASSPHRDSTYEQYF.

This chain connects TRBV5-8 to TRBJ2-3; TRBD2 matches at 10 bases. This CDR3 region has 15 residues. Losses at the gene ends were 7 bases for V and 6 bases for J; bases not matched to a gene: 11. Germline CDR1 SGHTS, CDR2 YDEGEE. The CDR3 spells CASPGLAEAYDTQYF. For the CDR3, the DNA is TGTGCCAGCCCCGGACTAGCGGAGGCATATGATACGCAGTATTTT.

This clonotype was counted a few times. The gene calls are TRBV5-1 and TRBJ2-5, with 7 bases that match TRBD1. The trim removed 0 bases at V and 6 bases at J, leaving 2 bases unmatched. Germline CDR1 SGHRS, CDR2 YFSETQ. The CDR3 sequence is 13 residues long. CDR3 in DNA: TGCGCCAGCAGCTTGGAGGGGGCTCAGACCCAGTACTTC. Amino acid sequence: CASSLEGAQTQYF.

The V and J genes are TRBV21-1 and TRBJ2-1; no DNA check was done on the table's D call, TRBD2. TRBV21-1 is a known pseudogene. This CDR3 contains 14 residues. The CDR3 protein is CASSCRGGYNEQFF. Here the CDR3 DNA reads TGTGCCAGCAGCTGCCGGGGAGGATACAATGAGCAGTTCTTC.

V gene TRBV2 combines with J gene TRBJ2-1, with no clear D. The CDR3 is 14 amino acids. V was trimmed by 4 bases and J by 6 bases, leaving 13 bases between them. Per germline, CDR1 SNHLY and CDR2 FYNNEI. The CDR3 sequence is CASSGGWHSNEQFF. The CDR3 DNA reads TGTGCCAGCAGTGGGGGATGGCACAGCAATGAGCAGTTCTTC.

This clonotype was counted a single time. The chain couples TRBV6-5 to TRBJ2-3, with TRBD1 as a possible D gene (5 bases). Trimming removed 0 bases at V and 3 bases at J, with 10 bases between. Germline V gene lookup returns CDR1 MNHEY and CDR2 SVGAGI. The CDR3 runs 15 residues. The CDR3, as DNA: TGTGCCAGCAGTTACTCCCTTCAGGGTACAGATACGCAGTATTTT. Its protein product is CASSYSLQGTDTQYF.

The chain joins TRBV7-3 to TRBJ2-7, with D perhaps matching TRBD2 (5 bases). The V gene's germline CDR1 is SGHTA and CDR2 FQGTGA. Between the trimmed V and J ends, which lost 3 bases and 6 bases, there was a span of 12 bases. The CDR3 contains 13 residues. The CDR3 loop reads CASSLNSRGEQYF. The CDR3 DNA is TGTGCCAGCAGCTTGAATTCTCGGGGCGAGCAGTACTTC.

This clonotype has only a few counts. The DNA of the CDR3 is TGTGCCAGCAGCTTACTTTTGGGGAATACGCAGTATTTT. Translated: CASSLLLGNTQYF. The chain employs TRBV7-2 and TRBJ2-3; D is undetermined. Germline values: CDR1 SGHTA, CDR2 FQGNSA. Trimming took 2 bases from V and 7 from J, leaving 10 bases between them. CDR3 length: 13 amino acids. The whole variable domain, remainder taken from reference TRBV7-2 and TRBJ2-3, is GAGVSQSPSNKVTEKGKDVELRCDPISGHTALYWYRQSLGQGLEFLIYFQGNSAPDKSGLPSDRFSAERTGGSVSTLTIQRTQQEDSAVYLCASSLLLGNTQYFGPGTRLTVL.

This clonotype was seen a handful of times. The gene calls are TRBV12-3 or TRBV12-4 and TRBJ2-1, with D unclear. V dropped 3 bases and J dropped 9 bases, with 6 bases sitting between them. This CDR3 region has 11 residues. The CDR3 reads CASSFIGEQFF. CDR3 coding DNA: TGTGCCAGCAGTTTTATCGGTGAGCAGTTCTTC.

The chain carries TRBV5-1 and TRBJ1-1, with D possibly being TRBD1 (6 bases). CDR1 and CDR2 (germline): SGHRS, YFSETQ. CDR3 length: 15 amino acids. Trimming shortened V by 4 bases and J by 3 bases, and 16 bases separated the two germline ends. Written as DNA, the CDR3 is TGCGCCAGCAGCATCGGGGACACTTTGGACACTGAAGCTTTCTTT. Its translation: CASSIGDTLDTEAFF.

This clonotype was detected only once. At one boundary the junction diverges from the germline segment, which might be a read error. The V call is TRBV12-3 or TRBV12-4, the J call TRBJ2-7, with D possibly being TRBD1 (6 bases). CDR3 length: 14 amino acids. CDR3 nucleotide sequence: TGTGCCAGCAGTTTCGGGCAGGGGTTCTACGAGCCGTACTTC. Its translation: CASSFGQGFYEPYF.

The chain recombines TRBV30 with TRBJ2-6; either TRBD1 or TRBD2 may supply D (5 bases each). Germline V CDR1 and CDR2: GTSNPN, SVGIG (reference sequence). CDR3 length equals 15 residues. V was shortened by 3 bases and J by 0 bases, with 9 bases between the two germline ends. The CDR3 is CAWSGTVSGANVLTF. DNA for the CDR3: TGTGCCTGGAGCGGGACGGTCTCTGGGGCCAACGTCCTGACTTTC.

This clonotype was detected only a few times. V is TRBV5-1 and J is TRBJ2-7, with 8 nucleotides matching TRBD1. Germline V gene sequence: CDR1 SGHRS, CDR2 YFSETQ. The length of the CDR3 is 16 residues. The ends lost 6 bases at V and 6 bases at J; junction bases unmatched: 17. CDR3 coding DNA: TGCGCCAGCACCCCCTCGGACAGGGCGTTCCTCTCCGAGCAGTACTTC. This sequence encodes CASTPSDRAFLSEQYF.

This clonotype was seen only a few times. V usage is TRBV5-1 and J usage is TRBJ1-3; the D gene is possibly TRBD1 (5 bases). The CDR3 has 17 residues. Germline CDR1 is SGHRS and CDR2 is YFSETQ. V shed 1 base and J shed 1 base, with 15 bases lying between them. The CDR3 protein is CASSLSAGGMSGNTIYF. The CDR3 DNA is TGCGCCAGCAGCTTGTCGGCGGGGGGTATGTCTGGAAACACCATATATTTT.

This clonotype was observed a few times. The chain joins TRBV27 to TRBJ2-1, with 7 bases matching TRBD1. In germline, CDR1 is MNHEY, CDR2 SMNVEV (reference sequence). Losses at the gene ends were 1 base for V and 8 bases for J; bases not matched to a gene: 5. The CDR3 consists of 14 residues. The CDR3 spells CASSLLGGQDEQFF. CDR3 coding DNA: TGTGCCAGCAGTTTATTAGGGGGCCAGGATGAGCAGTTCTTC.

This chain connects TRBV4-3 to TRBJ2-1, with unresolved D. This CDR3 region has 13 residues. With 1 base removed from V and 5 bases from J, the gap between germline ends came to 6 bases. The germline gives CDR1 LGHNA, CDR2 YSLEER. In DNA, the CDR3 is TGCGCCAGCAGCCAAGCGTGGAACAATGAGCAGTTCTTC. It translates to CASSQAWNNEQFF.

The CDR3 coding sequence is TGCAGCGTTGCCGAGGGATGGGAGACCCAGTACTTC. Residues: CSVAEGWETQYF. V and J are TRBV29-1 and TRBJ2-5, with D possibly being TRBD2 (5 bases). CDR1 is SQVTM and CDR2 is ANQGSEA in the germline V gene. This CDR3 spans 12 amino acids. V was shortened by 4 bases and J by 5 bases, with 11 bases between the two germline ends.

This clonotype was detected many times. The chain is built from TRBV20-1 and TRBJ2-3, with 7 bases fitting TRBD2. Trimming cost V 3 bases and J 3 bases; bases outside gene matches: 0. The CDR3 is made up of 12 amino acids. CDR1 is DFQATT, CDR2 SNEGSKA, per germline (reference sequence). CDR3 DNA sequence: TGCAGTGCTAGCGGGGGGACAGATACGCAGTATTTT. Its protein product is CSASGGTDTQYF.

This clonotype was counted many times. V and J are TRBV12-3 or TRBV12-4 and TRBJ2-1; 10 bases align to TRBD2. With V trimmed by 3 bases and J by 9 bases, 11 bases remained unmatched. This CDR3 is built from 16 residues. CDR3 loop: CASSLWGAGGPGEQFF. The CDR3 region has the DNA TGTGCCAGCAGTTTGTGGGGAGCGGGGGGGCCCGGTGAGCAGTTCTTC.

J is TRBJ2-3 and V is TRBV27; 8 bases line up with TRBD2. This CDR3 region has 16 residues. Germline values: CDR1 MNHEY, CDR2 SMNVEV (reference sequence). Trimming took 2 bases from V and 6 from J; bases not matched to a gene: 10. The CDR3 nucleotides are TGTGCCAGCAGTTTAATTTTCGGGGGGGTTATTGATACGCAGTATTTT. Its protein is CASSLIFGGVIDTQYF.